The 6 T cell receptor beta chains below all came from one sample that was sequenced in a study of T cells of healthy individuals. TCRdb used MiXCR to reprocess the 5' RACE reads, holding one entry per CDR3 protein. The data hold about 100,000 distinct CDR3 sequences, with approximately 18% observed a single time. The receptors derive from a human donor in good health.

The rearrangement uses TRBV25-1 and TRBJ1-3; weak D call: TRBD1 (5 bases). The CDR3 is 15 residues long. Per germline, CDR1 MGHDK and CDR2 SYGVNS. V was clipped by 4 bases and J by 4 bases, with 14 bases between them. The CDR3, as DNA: TGTGCCAGCAGTGCACGGGGGATTAGAGGAAACACCATATATTTT. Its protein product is CASSARGIRGNTIYF.

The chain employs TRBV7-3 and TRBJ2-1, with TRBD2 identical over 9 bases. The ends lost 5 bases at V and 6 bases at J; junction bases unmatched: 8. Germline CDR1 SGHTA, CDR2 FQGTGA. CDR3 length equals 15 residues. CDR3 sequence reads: CASSPSGAEGNEQFF. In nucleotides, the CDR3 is TGTGCCAGCAGCCCTAGCGGGGCCGAGGGCAATGAGCAGTTCTTC.

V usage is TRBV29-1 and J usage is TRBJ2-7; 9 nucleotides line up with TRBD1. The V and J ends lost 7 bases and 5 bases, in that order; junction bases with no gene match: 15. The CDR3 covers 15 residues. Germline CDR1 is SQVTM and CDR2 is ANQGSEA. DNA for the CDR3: TGCAGCGGGCTCGGGACAGGGCAGTCCATCAACGAGCAGTACTTC. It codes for CSGLGTGQSINEQYF.

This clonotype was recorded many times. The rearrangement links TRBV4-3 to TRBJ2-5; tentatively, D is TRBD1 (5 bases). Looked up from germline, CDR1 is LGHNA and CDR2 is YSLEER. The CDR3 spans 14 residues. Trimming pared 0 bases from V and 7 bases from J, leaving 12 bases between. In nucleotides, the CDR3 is TGCGCCAGCAGCCAAGATTTAGGGGTTCGGACCCAGTACTTC. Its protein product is CASSQDLGVRTQYF.

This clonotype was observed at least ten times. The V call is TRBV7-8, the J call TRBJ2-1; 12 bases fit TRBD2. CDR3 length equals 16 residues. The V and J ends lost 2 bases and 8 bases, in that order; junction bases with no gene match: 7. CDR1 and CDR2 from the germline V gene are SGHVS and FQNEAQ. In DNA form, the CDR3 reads TGTGCCAGCAGCTTAAGAGGACTAGCGGGAACGGATGAGCAGTTCTTC. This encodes CASSLRGLAGTDEQFF.

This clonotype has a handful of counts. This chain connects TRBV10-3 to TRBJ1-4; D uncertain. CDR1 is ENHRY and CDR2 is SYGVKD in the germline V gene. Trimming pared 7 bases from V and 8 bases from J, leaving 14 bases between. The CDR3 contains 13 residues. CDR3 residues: CAITSPGYEKLFF. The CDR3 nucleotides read TGTGCCATCACCTCCCCCGGGTACGAAAAACTGTTTTTT.